The 5 T cell receptor beta chains below were found in one sample sequenced in a study of blood T cell repertoires in COVID-19. Here immunoSEQ multiplex PCR was the method, and the copy in TCRdb shows in-frame clones only, minus some. The sample shows 200,000 to 250,000 clones, around 84% of them seen only once. Source material: peripheral blood. The receptors here all came from a man aged 45-65 years with acute or convalescent COVID-19.

The chain links TRBV7-9 to TRBJ1-5, with TRBD1 matching 8 bases. The CDR3 is 14 amino acids. V lost 6 bases, J lost 6 bases, and 7 bases stayed unmatched. In germline, CDR1 is SEHNR, CDR2 FQNEAQ (reference sequence). The CDR3 DNA sequence: TGTGCCAGCAGTCCGTCAGGGGGCGGTCAGCCCCAGCATTTT. Protein product: CASSPSGGGQPQHF. The whole variable domain, filled in from reference TRBV7-9 and TRBJ1-5, reads DTGVSQNPRHKITKRGQNVTFRCDPISEHNRLYWYRQTLGQGPEFLTYFQNEAQLEKSRLLSDRFSAERPKGSFSTLEIQRTEQGDSAMYLCASSPSGGGQPQHFGDGTRLSIL.

The rearrangement links TRBV6-1 to TRBJ2-4; 11 bases line up with TRBD2. Per the germline V gene, CDR1 is MNHNS and CDR2 is SASEGT. Trimming took 0 bases from V and 3 from J; bases not matched to a gene: 4. The CDR3 consists of 17 residues. CDR3 nucleotide sequence: TGTGCCAGCAGTGAAGCGCTTGGGACTAGCGGCAAAAACATTCAGTACTTC. This gives the protein CASSEALGTSGKNIQYF.

CDR3 residues: CASSRQGQGMHEQYF. The CDR3, as DNA: TGTGCCAGCAGCCGTCAAGGACAGGGTATGCACGAGCAGTACTTC. V gene TRBV5-4 combines with J gene TRBJ2-7; TRBD1 agrees at 8 bases. Germline CDR1 and CDR2: SGHNT and YYREEE (reference sequence). V lost 4 bases to trimming and J lost 5 bases; unmatched junction nucleotides: 11. This CDR3 comprises 15 residues.

This chain joins TRBV5-1 and TRBJ1-4; D is perhaps TRBD1 (5 bases). V dropped 4 bases and J dropped 6 bases, with 16 bases sitting between them. Per germline, CDR1 SGHRS and CDR2 YFSETQ. CDR3 length: 15 amino acids. CDR3 coding DNA: TGCGCCAGCAGCCCCGGACCCAGGGCCGATGAAAAACTGTTTTTT. The encoded protein is CASSPGPRADEKLFF.

The V and J genes are TRBV27 and TRBJ1-1; the D is unclear. The CDR3 has 11 amino acids. Trimming removed 6 bases from V and 10 bases from J, with 12 bases in between. The germline V gene has CDR1 MNHEY and CDR2 SMNVEV (reference sequence). CDR3 nucleotides: TGTGCCAGCAGGGGCCGGGATGCAGCTTTCTTT. It encodes CASRGRDAAFF.